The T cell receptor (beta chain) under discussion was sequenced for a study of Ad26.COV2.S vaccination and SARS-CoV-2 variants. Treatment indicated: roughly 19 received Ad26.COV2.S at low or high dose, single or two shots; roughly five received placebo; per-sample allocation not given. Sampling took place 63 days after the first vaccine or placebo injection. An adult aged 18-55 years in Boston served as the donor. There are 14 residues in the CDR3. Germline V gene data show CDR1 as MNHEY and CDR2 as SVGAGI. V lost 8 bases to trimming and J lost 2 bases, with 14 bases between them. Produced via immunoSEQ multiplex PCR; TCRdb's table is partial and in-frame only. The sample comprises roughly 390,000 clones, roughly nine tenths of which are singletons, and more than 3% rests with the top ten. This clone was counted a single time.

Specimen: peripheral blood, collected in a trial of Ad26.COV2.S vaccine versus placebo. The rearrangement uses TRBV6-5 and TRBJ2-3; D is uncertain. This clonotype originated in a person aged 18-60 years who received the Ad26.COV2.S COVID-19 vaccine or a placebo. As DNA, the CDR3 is TGTGCCAGCGGCCAAGGAAGGGCCACAGATACGCAGTATTTT. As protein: CASGQGRATDTQYF.